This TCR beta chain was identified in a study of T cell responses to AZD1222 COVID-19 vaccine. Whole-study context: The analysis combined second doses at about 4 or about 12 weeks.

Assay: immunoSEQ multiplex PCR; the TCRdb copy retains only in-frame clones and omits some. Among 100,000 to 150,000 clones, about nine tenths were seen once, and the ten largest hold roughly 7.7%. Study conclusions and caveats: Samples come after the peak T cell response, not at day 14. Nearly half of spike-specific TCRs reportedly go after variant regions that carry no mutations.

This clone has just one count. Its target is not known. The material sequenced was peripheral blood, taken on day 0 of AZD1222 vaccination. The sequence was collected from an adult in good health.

Here the CDR3 DNA reads TGTGCCAGCAGTGAACTAACAGGCTCCTACGAGCAGTACTTC. Its translation: CASSELTGSYEQYF. This chain links TRBV6-1 with TRBJ2-7; TRBD1 might be the D (5 bases). V lost 2 bases and J 0 bases, leaving 8 bases between the germline ends. The length of the CDR3 is 14 residues. From germline, CDR1 is MNHNS and CDR2 SASEGT.